This entry concerns a single TCR beta chain. The data were produced by immunoSEQ multiplex PCR, yet TCRdb's version contains in-frame clones alone and is incomplete. The data contain roughly 100,000 clones, roughly 86% of them singletons. The CDR3 has 13 amino acids. Germline V gives CDR1 LNHDA, CDR2 SQIVND (reference sequence). With V trimmed by 5 bases and J by 4 bases, 2 bases remained unmatched. The data are from a study of control samples from healthy donors and cancer patients. The rearrangement joins TRBV19 to TRBJ1-2; TRBD1 matches 9 bases. This clonotype was sampled from a woman in her forties or fifties in good health. The sample comprised blood. The CDR3 loop is CASSLTGGYGYTF. The DNA for the CDR3 is TGTGCCAGTAGTTTGACAGGGGGCTATGGCTACACCTTC.